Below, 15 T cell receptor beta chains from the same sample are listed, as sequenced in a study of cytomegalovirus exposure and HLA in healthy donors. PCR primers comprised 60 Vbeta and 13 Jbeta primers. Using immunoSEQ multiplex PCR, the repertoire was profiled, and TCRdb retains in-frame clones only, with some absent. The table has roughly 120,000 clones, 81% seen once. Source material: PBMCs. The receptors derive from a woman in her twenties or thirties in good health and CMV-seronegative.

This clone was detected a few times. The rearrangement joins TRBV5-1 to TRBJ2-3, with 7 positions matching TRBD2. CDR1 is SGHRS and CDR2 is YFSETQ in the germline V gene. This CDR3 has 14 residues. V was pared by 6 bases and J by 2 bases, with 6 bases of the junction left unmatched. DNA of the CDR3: TGCGCCAGCACCAAGACTAGCCCCACAGATACGCAGTATTTT. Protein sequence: CASTKTSPTDTQYF.

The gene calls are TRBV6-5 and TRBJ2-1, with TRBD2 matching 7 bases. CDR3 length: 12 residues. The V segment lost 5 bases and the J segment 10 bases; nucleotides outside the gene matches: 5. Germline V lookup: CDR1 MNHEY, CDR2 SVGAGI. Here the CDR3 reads CASSARTREQFF. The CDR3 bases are TGTGCCAGCAGTGCAAGGACTAGAGAGCAGTTCTTC.

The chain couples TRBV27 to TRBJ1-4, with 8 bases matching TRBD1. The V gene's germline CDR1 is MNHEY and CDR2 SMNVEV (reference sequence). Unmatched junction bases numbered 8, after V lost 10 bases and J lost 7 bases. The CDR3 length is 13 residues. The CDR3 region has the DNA TGTGCCAAGAAACAGGGGGTTCGTGAAAAACTGTTTTTT. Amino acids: CAKKQGVREKLFF. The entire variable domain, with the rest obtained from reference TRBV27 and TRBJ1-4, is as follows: EAQVTQNPRYLITVTGKKLTVTCSQNMNHEYMSWYRQDPGLGLRQIYYSMNVEVTDKGDVPEGYKVSRKEKRNFPLILESPSPNQTSLYFCAKKQGVREKLFFGSGTQLSVL.

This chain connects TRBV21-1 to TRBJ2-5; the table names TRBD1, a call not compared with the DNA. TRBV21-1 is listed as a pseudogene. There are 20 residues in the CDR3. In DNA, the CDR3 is TGTGCCAGCAGCAAAGAGGCGGACAGGGGACTACCCGCCTCCCAAGAGACCCAGTACTTC. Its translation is CASSKEADRGLPASQETQYF.

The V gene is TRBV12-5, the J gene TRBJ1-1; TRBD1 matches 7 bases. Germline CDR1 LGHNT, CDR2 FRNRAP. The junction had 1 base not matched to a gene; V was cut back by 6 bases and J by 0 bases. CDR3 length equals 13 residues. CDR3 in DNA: TGTGCTAGTGGACAGGGGATGAACACTGAAGCTTTCTTT. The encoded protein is CASGQGMNTEAFF.

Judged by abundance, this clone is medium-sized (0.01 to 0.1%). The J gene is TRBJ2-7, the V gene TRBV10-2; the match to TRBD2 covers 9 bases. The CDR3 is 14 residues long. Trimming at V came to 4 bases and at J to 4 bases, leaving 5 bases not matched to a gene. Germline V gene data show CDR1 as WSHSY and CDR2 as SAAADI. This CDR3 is CASSARLADYEQYF. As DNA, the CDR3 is TGCGCCAGCAGTGCGAGACTAGCGGATTACGAGCAGTACTTC.

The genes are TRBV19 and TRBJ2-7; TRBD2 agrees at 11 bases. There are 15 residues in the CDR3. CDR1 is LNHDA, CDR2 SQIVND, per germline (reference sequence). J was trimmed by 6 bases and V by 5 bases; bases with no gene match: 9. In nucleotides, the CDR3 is TGTGCCAGTAGTTCGCCACTAGCGGGAGTCCTCGAGCAGTACTTC. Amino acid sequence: CASSSPLAGVLEQYF.

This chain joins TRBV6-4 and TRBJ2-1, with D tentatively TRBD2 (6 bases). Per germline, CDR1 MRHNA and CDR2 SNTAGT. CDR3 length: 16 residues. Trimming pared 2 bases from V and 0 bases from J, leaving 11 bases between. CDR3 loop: CASSDHSGSSYNEQFF. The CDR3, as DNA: TGTGCCAGCAGTGACCATAGCGGCAGCTCCTACAATGAGCAGTTCTTC.

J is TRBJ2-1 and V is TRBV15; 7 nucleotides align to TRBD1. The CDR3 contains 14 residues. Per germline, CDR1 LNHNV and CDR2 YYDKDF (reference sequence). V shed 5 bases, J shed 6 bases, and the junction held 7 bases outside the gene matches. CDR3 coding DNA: TGTGCCACCAGCGAATCAGGGGGAGTCAATGAGCAGTTCTTC. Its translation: CATSESGGVNEQFF.

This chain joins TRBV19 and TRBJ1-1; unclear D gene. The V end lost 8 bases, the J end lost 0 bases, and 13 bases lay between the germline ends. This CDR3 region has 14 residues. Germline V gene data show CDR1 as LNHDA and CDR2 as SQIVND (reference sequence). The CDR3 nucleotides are TGTGCCAGTCGTGAGGTAGGAATGAACACTGAAGCTTTCTTT. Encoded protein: CASREVGMNTEAFF.

The CDR3 DNA follows: TGTGCCAGCAGCGCCCGAGGGAGCCCTAGCACAGATACGCAGTATTTT. It specifies CASSARGSPSTDTQYF. The chain joins TRBV9 to TRBJ2-3; tentatively, D is TRBD2 (5 bases). The length of the CDR3 is 16 residues. V lost 3 bases and J lost 0, with 14 bases in between. Germline loops: CDR1 SGDLS, CDR2 YYNGEE. Full variable domain (remainder filled in from reference TRBV9 and TRBJ2-3): DSGVTQTPKHLITATGQRVTLRCSPRSGDLSVYWYQQSLDQGLQFLIQYYNGEERAKGNILERFSAQQFPDLHSELNLSSLELGDSALYFCASSARGSPSTDTQYFGPGTRLTVL.

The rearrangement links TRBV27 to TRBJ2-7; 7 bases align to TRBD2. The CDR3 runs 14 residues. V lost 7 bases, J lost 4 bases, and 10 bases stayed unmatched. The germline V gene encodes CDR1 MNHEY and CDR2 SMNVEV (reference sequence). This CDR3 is CASMGGSTLYEQYF. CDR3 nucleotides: TGTGCCAGCATGGGCGGGAGTACATTGTACGAGCAGTACTTC.

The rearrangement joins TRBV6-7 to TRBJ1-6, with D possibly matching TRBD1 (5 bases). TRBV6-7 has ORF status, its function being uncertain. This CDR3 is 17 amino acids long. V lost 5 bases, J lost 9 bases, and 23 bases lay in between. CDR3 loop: CASSPGRVGGSGSPLHF. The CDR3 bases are TGTGCCAGCAGTCCCGGGAGGGTTGGGGGTTCGGGTTCACCCCTCCACTTT.

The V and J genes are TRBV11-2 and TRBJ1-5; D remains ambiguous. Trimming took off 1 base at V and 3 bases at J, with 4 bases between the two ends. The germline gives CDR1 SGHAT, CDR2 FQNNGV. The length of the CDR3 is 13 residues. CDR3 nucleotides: TGTGCCAGCAGCTTAGGGGCCAATCAGCCCCAGCATTTT. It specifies CASSLGANQPQHF.

The CDR3 DNA reads TGTGCCAGCAGTTTAGGATGGACAGCCCCAAGCTCTGGGGCCAACGTCCTGACTTTC. Translation: CASSLGWTAPSSGANVLTF. This chain connects TRBV6-7 to TRBJ2-6; a weak D match, TRBD1 (6 bases). TRBV6-7 is marked as an open reading frame, function uncertain. The CDR3 has 19 residues. V was shortened by 4 bases and J by 0 bases, with 19 bases between the two germline ends.